This TCR beta chain appears in the sequencing data of a study of blood T cell repertoires in COVID-19. Study background: Researchers got acute and convalescent COVID-19 samples from the United States, Italy and Spain. The analysed material was cDNA or gDNA that came from T cells, B-cell-depleted T cells, or PBMCs.

The CDR3 consists of 11 residues. Losses at the gene ends were 6 bases for V and 10 bases for J; bases not matched to a gene: 3. CDR1 is SNHLY, CDR2 FYNNEI, per germline. In the original analysis: Cell counts per sample came from amplifying reference gene primers. Here immunoSEQ multiplex PCR was the method, and the copy in TCRdb shows in-frame clones only, minus some. That table gives V, J and clone size, and the DNA gave D and trimming. The data show around 200,000 clones, approximately 87% seen once. The V call is TRBV2, the J call TRBJ1-2; 9 bases are a match to TRBD1. Sequencing was done on a sample of peripheral blood. This sequence was found in a woman aged 18 to 35 who had recovered from COVID-19. Here the CDR3 DNA reads TGTGCCAGCAGGGGACAGGGATACTACACCTTC. Encoded protein: CASRGQGYYTF.